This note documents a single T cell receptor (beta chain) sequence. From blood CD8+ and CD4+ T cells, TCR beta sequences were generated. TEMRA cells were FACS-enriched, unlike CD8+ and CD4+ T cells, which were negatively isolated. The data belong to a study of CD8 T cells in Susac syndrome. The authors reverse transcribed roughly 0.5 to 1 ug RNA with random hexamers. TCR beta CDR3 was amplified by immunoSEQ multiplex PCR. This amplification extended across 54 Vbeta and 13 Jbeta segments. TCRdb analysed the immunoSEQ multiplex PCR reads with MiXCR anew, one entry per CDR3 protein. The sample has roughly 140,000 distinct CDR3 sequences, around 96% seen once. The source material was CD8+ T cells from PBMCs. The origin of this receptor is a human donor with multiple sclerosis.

CDR3 sequence: CASSTGTGGIGELFF. For the CDR3, the DNA is TGTGCCAGCAGTACCGGGACAGGGGGTATCGGGGAGCTGTTTTTT. The chain links TRBV27 to TRBJ2-2, with 11 positions matching TRBD1. The junction had 6 bases not matched to a gene; V was cut back by 5 bases and J by 7 bases. CDR3 length equals 15 residues. Germline V gene lookup returns CDR1 MNHEY and CDR2 SMNVEV (reference sequence).